Sequencing of this T cell receptor (beta chain) was carried out in a study of T cells after yellow fever vaccination. About the study: Fractions low in cell number were prepared with SMART-Seq v4 Ultra Low Input. Study-wide results and caveats: Contamination of FACS-sorted repertoires by abundant clonotypes from the bulk population could occur. Compared with primary, the secondary response was weaker and peaked at day 5, not 15.

To note about this clonotype: Its antigen is unidentified.

TCRdb used MiXCR to reprocess the 5' RACE reads, holding one entry per CDR3 protein. The sample lists hundreds of thousands of distinct CDR3 sequences; approximately 3.9% were seen once. The CDR3 is 16 amino acids. V was clipped by 1 base and J by 4 bases, with 17 bases between them. Per the germline V gene, CDR1 is SGHRS and CDR2 is YFSETQ. This chain uses TRBV5-1 with TRBJ1-2; D not certain. Sequenced here: PBMCs, sampled on the day of the yellow fever booster vaccination. This clonotype was sampled from a man between 18 and 29 years old who received the YFV17D yellow fever vaccine. The CDR3 sequence is CASSLLSDIPLYGYTF. The CDR3 DNA sequence: TGCGCCAGCAGCTTGCTGTCCGACATTCCGCTCTATGGCTACACCTTC.